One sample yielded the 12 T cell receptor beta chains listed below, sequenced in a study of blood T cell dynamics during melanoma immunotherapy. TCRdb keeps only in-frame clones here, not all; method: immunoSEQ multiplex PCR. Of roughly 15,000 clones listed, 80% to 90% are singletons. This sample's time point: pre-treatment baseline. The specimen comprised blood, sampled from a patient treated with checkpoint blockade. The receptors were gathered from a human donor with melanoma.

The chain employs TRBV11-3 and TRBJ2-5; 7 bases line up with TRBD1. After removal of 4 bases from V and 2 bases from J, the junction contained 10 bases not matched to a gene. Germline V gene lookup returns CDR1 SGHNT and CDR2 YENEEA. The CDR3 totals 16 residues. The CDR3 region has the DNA TGTGCCAGCAGCTCAACGACAGGGCCGGCTCAAGAGACCCAGTACTTC. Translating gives CASSSTTGPAQETQYF.

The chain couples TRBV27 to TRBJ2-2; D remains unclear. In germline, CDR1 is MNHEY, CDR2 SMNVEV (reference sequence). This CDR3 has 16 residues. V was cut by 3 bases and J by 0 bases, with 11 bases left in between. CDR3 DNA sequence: TGTGCCAGCAGTTTTGCAAACCTCGCGAACACCGGGGAGCTGTTTTTT. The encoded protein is CASSFANLANTGELFF.

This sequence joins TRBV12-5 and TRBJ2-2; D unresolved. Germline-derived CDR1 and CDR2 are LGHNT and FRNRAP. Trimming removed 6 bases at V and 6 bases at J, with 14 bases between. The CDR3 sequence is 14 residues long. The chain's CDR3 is CASGATGAPGELFF. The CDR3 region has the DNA TGTGCTAGTGGGGCCACCGGAGCTCCCGGGGAGCTGTTTTTT. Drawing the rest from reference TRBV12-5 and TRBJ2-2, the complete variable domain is DARVTQTPRHKVTEMGQEVTMRCQPILGHNTVFWYRQTMMQGLELLAYFRNRAPLDDSGMPKDRFSAEMPDATLATLKIQPSEPRDSAVYFCASGATGAPGELFFGEGSRLTVL.

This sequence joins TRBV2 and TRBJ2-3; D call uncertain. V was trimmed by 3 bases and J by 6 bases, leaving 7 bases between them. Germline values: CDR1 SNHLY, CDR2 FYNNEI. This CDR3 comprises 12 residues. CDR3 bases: TGTGCCAGCAGTGATGCTGACGATACGCAGTATTTT. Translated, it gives CASSDADDTQYF.

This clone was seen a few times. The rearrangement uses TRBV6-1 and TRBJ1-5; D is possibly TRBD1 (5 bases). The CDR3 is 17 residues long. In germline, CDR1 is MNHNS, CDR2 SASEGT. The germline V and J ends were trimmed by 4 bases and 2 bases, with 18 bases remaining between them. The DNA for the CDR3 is TGTGCCAGCAGTGGGGCCTTGGGACTCGGGGGCAATCAGCCCCAGCATTTT. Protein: CASSGALGLGGNQPQHF.

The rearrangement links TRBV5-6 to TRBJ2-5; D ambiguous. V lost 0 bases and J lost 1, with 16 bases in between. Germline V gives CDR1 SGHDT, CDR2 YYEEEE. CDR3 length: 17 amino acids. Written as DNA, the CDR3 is TGTGCCAGCAGCTTGGGCGTCAGCGAAACCGCCCAAGAGACCCAGTACTTC. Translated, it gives CASSLGVSETAQETQYF.

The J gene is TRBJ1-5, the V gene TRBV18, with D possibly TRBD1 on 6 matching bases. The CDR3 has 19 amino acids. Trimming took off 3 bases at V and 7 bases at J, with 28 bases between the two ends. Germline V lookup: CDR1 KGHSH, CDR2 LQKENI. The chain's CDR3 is CASSPVGGGRGTAGQPQHF. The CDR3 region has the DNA TGTGCCAGCTCACCCGTCGGGGGAGGCAGGGGTACCGCCGGGCAGCCCCAGCATTTT.

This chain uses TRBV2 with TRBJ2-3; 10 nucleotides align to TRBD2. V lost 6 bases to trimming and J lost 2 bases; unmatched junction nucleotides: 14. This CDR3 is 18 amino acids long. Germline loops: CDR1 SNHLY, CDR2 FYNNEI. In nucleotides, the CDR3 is TGTGCCAGCAGGACTCCCGACCAAGCGGGGGGGGTCACAGATACGCAGTATTTT. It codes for CASRTPDQAGGVTDTQYF.

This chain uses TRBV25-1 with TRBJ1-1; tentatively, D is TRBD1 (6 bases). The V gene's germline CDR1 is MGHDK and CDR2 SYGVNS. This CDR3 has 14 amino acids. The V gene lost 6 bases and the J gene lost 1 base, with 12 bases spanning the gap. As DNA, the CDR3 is TGTGCCAGCAGCCTACAGGGATCGAACACTGAAGCTTTCTTT. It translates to CASSLQGSNTEAFF.

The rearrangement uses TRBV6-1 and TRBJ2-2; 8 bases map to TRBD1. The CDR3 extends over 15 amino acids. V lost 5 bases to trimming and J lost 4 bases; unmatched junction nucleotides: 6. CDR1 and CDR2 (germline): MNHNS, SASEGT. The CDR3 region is CASSKDRESTGELFF. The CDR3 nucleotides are TGTGCCAGCAGTAAGGACAGGGAGAGCACCGGGGAGCTGTTTTTT.

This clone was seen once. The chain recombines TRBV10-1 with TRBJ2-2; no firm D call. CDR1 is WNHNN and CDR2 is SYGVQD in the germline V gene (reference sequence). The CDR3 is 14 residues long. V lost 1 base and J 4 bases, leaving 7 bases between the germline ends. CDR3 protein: CASSELGRTGELFF. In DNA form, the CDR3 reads TGCGCCAGCAGTGAGTTGGGCCGCACCGGGGAGCTGTTTTTT.

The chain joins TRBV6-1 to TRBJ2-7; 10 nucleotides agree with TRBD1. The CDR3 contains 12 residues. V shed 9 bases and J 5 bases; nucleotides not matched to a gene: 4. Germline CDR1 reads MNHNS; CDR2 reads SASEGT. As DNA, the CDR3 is TGTGCCAGTACGACAGGGGGCCACGAGCAGTACGTC. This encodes CASTTGGHEQYV.